This T cell receptor beta chain came from a study of blood T cell repertoires in COVID-19. Study summary: There were acute and convalescent COVID-19 samples, and they came from the United States, Italy and Spain. T cells, B-cell-depleted T cells, or PBMCs provided the cDNA or gDNA that served as material.

Authors' processing steps: Researchers report that nucleated cell counts were estimated from reference gene primer amplification. Sequenced by immunoSEQ multiplex PCR; TCRdb stores in-frame clones only, minus some. Clonal size and the V and J genes are those of that table, whereas D and trimming came from the DNA. Among roughly 170,000 clones listed, 84% were seen once. Germline V CDR1 and CDR2: LNHDA, SQIVND (reference sequence). This CDR3 has 19 amino acids. The V and J ends lost 3 bases and 0 bases respectively, with 20 bases between them. The source of this sequence is a human donor in a cohort sampled during active COVID-19. This chain joins TRBV19 and TRBJ2-2; D may be TRBD1 (8 bases). The sample taken for sequencing was peripheral blood. In nucleotides, the CDR3 is TGTGCCAGTAGTATGTGGGAGGGGACAGGTAGCGCGAACACCGGGGAGCTGTTTTTT. This gives the protein CASSMWEGTGSANTGELFF.